Each of the 32 T cell receptor beta chains below was sequenced from the same sample in a study of blood T cell repertoires in COVID-19. The data were produced by immunoSEQ multiplex PCR, yet TCRdb's version contains in-frame clones alone and is incomplete. The table records approximately 210,000 clones, roughly 90% of them present only once. The sample comprised peripheral blood. The receptor set was obtained from a man aged 35-49 years with active or convalescent COVID-19.

The chain's CDR3 is CASSTRGTGTNTEAFF. The CDR3 bases are TGTGCCAGCAGCACCCGAGGGACAGGGACTAACACTGAAGCTTTCTTT. The rearrangement links TRBV11-2 to TRBJ1-1, with 9 nucleotides matching TRBD1. Per germline, CDR1 SGHAT and CDR2 FQNNGV. V lost 5 bases to trimming and J lost 2 bases; unmatched junction nucleotides: 9. The CDR3 runs to 16 residues.

The gene calls are TRBV5-1 and TRBJ1-5; weak D call: TRBD1 (6 bases). The ends were cut back, 4 bases at V and 0 bases at J, with 11 bases in the middle. The CDR3 is 15 residues long. The germline gives CDR1 SGHRS, CDR2 YFSETQ. CDR3 coding DNA: TGCGCCAGCAGCCCGACAGGAGATAGCAATCAGCCCCAGCATTTT. It encodes CASSPTGDSNQPQHF.

The V gene is TRBV5-1, the J gene TRBJ2-6; maybe TRBD2 (5 bases). Trimming took off 4 bases at V and 0 bases at J, with 17 bases between the two ends. The CDR3 sequence is 18 residues long. From germline, CDR1 is SGHRS and CDR2 YFSETQ. The CDR3, as DNA: TGCGCCAGCAGCGGCAGAGGGCTTACTCTCTCTGGGGCCAACGTCCTGACTTTC. Its protein is CASSGRGLTLSGANVLTF. The whole variable domain, remainder taken from reference TRBV5-1 and TRBJ2-6, is KAGVTQTPRYLIKTRGQQVTLSCSPISGHRSVSWYQQTPGQGLQFLFEYFSETQRNKGNFPGRFSGRQFSNSRSEMNVSTLELGDSALYLCASSGRGLTLSGANVLTFGAGSRLTVL.

This sequence joins TRBV5-5 and TRBJ2-3; D gene ambiguous. Germline V lookup: CDR1 SGHKS, CDR2 YYEKEE (reference sequence). The CDR3 has 12 residues. Trimming took 5 bases from V and 6 from J, leaving 10 bases between them. CDR3 in DNA: TGTGCCAGCAGTTCCCTAGTGGATACGCAGTATTTT. Translated, it gives CASSSLVDTQYF. The entire variable domain, with the rest obtained from reference TRBV5-5 and TRBJ2-3, is as follows: DAGVTQSPTHLIKTRGQQVTLRCSPISGHKSVSWYQQVLGQGPQFIFQYYEKEERGRGNFPDRFSARQFPNYSSELNVNALLLGDSALYLCASSSLVDTQYFGPGTRLTVL.

V gene TRBV19 combines with J gene TRBJ1-5, with 11 bases matching TRBD1. The germline CDR1 and CDR2 sequences are LNHDA and SQIVND (reference sequence). The length of the CDR3 is 19 residues. V shed 6 bases and J 0 bases; nucleotides not matched to a gene: 13. CDR3 in DNA: TGTGCCAGTAGCTCCCCAGGGACAGGGGGAAGTTATAGCAATCAGCCCCAGCATTTT. As protein: CASSSPGTGGSYSNQPQHF.

Written as DNA, the CDR3 is TGTGCCAGTAGTATAGTGGCAGGGCGGACTAATGAAAAACTGTTTTTT. Protein product: CASSIVAGRTNEKLFF. The V call is TRBV19, the J call TRBJ1-4; D may be TRBD1 (5 bases). Germline CDR1 is LNHDA and CDR2 is SQIVND (reference sequence). The CDR3 spans 16 residues. With 1 base removed from V and 2 bases from J, the gap between germline ends came to 11 bases.

This chain links TRBV6-1 with TRBJ2-7, with D perhaps given as TRBD1 or TRBD2 (9 bases each). Trimming took off 4 bases at V and 2 bases at J, with 27 bases between the two ends. Germline assignment: CDR1 MNHNS and CDR2 SASEGT. The CDR3 sequence is 19 residues long. In nucleotides, the CDR3 is TGTGCCAGCAGTGCCCTGGACAGGGGCACAAAGCGGGAGGCCTACGAGCAGTACTTC. The encoded protein is CASSALDRGTKREAYEQYF.

J is TRBJ1-5 and V is TRBV6-5; D unclear. V lost 4 bases to trimming and J lost 4 bases, with 11 bases between them. Germline V gives CDR1 MNHEY, CDR2 SVGAGI. The CDR3 is 14 amino acids. The CDR3 reads CASSLTGGNQPQHF. The CDR3 coding sequence is TGTGCCAGCAGTTTGACGGGAGGAAATCAGCCCCAGCATTTT.

The gene calls are TRBV28 and TRBJ1-5, with 9 bases aligning to TRBD1. The junction had 15 bases not matched to a gene; V was cut back by 3 bases and J by 0 bases. The germline gives CDR1 MDHEN, CDR2 SYDVKM. The CDR3 sequence is 20 residues long. The CDR3 nucleotides are TGTGCCAGCAGTTTGGAGGAATGGGGGACAGGGTTCTCTAGCAATCAGCCCCAGCATTTT. Amino acid sequence: CASSLEEWGTGFSSNQPQHF.

V and J are TRBV9 and TRBJ1-3, with no clear D. Germline V gives CDR1 SGDLS, CDR2 YYNGEE. There are 16 residues in the CDR3. V lost 0 bases, J lost 2 bases, and 12 bases lay in between. Here the CDR3 DNA reads TGTGCCAGCAGCGTAGACGGCAGGTTGACTGGAAACACCATATATTTT. Amino acids: CASSVDGRLTGNTIYF. The full variable domain, rest sourced from reference TRBV9 and TRBJ1-3, is DSGVTQTPKHLITATGQRVTLRCSPRSGDLSVYWYQQSLDQGLQFLIQYYNGEERAKGNILERFSAQQFPDLHSELNLSSLELGDSALYFCASSVDGRLTGNTIYFGEGSWLTVV.

This chain uses TRBV4-1 with TRBJ1-1; perhaps TRBD1 as D (5 bases). This CDR3 region has 16 residues. CDR1 MGHRA and CDR2 YSYEKL come from the germline V gene. Trimming pared 3 bases from V and 0 bases from J, leaving 14 bases between. Written as DNA, the CDR3 is TGCGCCAGCAGCCAGCAAGGGGTGATCATGAACACTGAAGCTTTCTTT. This codes for CASSQQGVIMNTEAFF.

This chain links TRBV5-1 with TRBJ1-1; 8 nucleotides align to TRBD1. Germline V gives CDR1 SGHRS, CDR2 YFSETQ. The CDR3 is 13 residues long. V was clipped by 3 bases and J by 5 bases; unmatched bases: 3. The CDR3 sequence is CASSSQGATEAFF. The CDR3 nucleotides read TGCGCCAGCAGCTCCCAGGGGGCTACTGAAGCTTTCTTT.

The CDR3 here is CATSRDQTGQNIQYF. DNA for the CDR3: TGTGCCACCAGCAGAGATCAGACAGGGCAAAACATTCAGTACTTC. The chain recombines TRBV15 with TRBJ2-4, with 7 bases aligning to TRBD1. V lost 0 bases, J lost 5 bases, and 4 bases stayed unmatched. Germline V CDR1 and CDR2: LNHNV, YYDKDF (reference sequence). The CDR3 is 15 residues long.

The chain combines TRBV19 with TRBJ2-7; 7 positions agree with TRBD1. J was trimmed by 0 bases and V by 8 bases; bases with no gene match: 7. CDR1 and CDR2 from the germline V gene are LNHDA and SQIVND (reference sequence). The CDR3 is made up of 14 amino acids. The CDR3 coding sequence is TGTGCCAGTGGAGATCACAGGGGCTCCTACGAGCAGTACTTC. It specifies CASGDHRGSYEQYF.

This clone was seen just once. V and J are TRBV12-3 or TRBV12-4 and TRBJ1-2; perhaps TRBD1 as D (6 bases). The CDR3 totals 12 residues. With 6 bases removed from V and 2 bases from J, the gap between germline ends came to 7 bases. In DNA form, the CDR3 reads TGTGCCAGCAGACAGGGAAACTATGGCTACACCTTC. It translates to CASRQGNYGYTF.

The rearrangement joins TRBV3-1 (or the pseudogene TRBV3-2) to TRBJ2-7; TRBD1 matches 7 bases. Germline V gene lookup returns CDR1 LGHDT and CDR2 YNNKEL (reference sequence). V dropped 1 base and J dropped 5; count of bases not matched to a gene: 8. The CDR3 sequence is 15 residues long. Here the CDR3 DNA reads TGTGCCAGCAGCCAAGGGAACAGGGGTATCCACGAGCAGTACTTC. The encoded protein is CASSQGNRGIHEQYF.

This clone occurred once. V is TRBV27 and J is TRBJ2-7; D is possibly TRBD2 (6 bases). V lost 8 bases and J lost 4, with 12 bases in between. The CDR3 consists of 12 residues. Germline V lookup: CDR1 MNHEY, CDR2 SMNVEV (reference sequence). The CDR3 sequence: CASGRELYEQYF. DNA of the CDR3: TGTGCCAGCGGTCGGGAGTTATACGAGCAGTACTTC.

The rearrangement links TRBV27 to TRBJ1-2, with D unclear. The CDR3 contains 12 residues. V was trimmed by 3 bases and J by 5 bases, leaving 7 bases between them. Germline V lookup: CDR1 MNHEY, CDR2 SMNVEV (reference sequence). The CDR3 bases are TGTGCCAGCAGTTTGAGAGGGTATGGCTACACCTTC. It translates to CASSLRGYGYTF.

The chain uses TRBV28 and TRBJ1-4; TRBD1 might be the D (5 bases). Germline values: CDR1 MDHEN, CDR2 SYDVKM. The ends were cut back, 10 bases at V and 0 bases at J, with 15 bases in the middle. The CDR3 is made up of 15 amino acids. CDR3 nucleotides: TGTGCCATTTCGGGGGGAGGAACAACTAATGAAAAACTGTTTTTT. Encoded protein: CAISGGGTTNEKLFF.

V and J are TRBV7-2 and TRBJ1-2; D unresolved. This CDR3 is 13 amino acids long. CDR1 is SGHTA, CDR2 FQGNSA, per germline. Trimming took off 3 bases at V and 2 bases at J, with 7 bases between the two ends. The CDR3 DNA follows: TGTGCCAGCAGCTTGACAACCAACTATGGCTACACCTTC. Protein product: CASSLTTNYGYTF.

This clone was observed a single time. CDR3 in DNA: TGTGCCAGCAGCCAGGGAGGGACGAGCCGGGCTCAGCCCCAGCATTTT. It encodes CASSQGGTSRAQPQHF. The chain links TRBV5-5 to TRBJ1-5, with a possible D match to TRBD1 (5 bases). This CDR3 is built from 16 residues. CDR1 and CDR2 (germline): SGHKS, YYEKEE (reference sequence). V lost 4 bases, J lost 6 bases, and 20 bases lay in between.

The chain carries TRBV4-1 and TRBJ2-2; 8 bases match TRBD1. The CDR3 totals 14 residues. Germline V gene lookup returns CDR1 MGHRA and CDR2 YSYEKL. The junction had 2 bases not matched to a gene; V was cut back by 3 bases and J by 5 bases. The CDR3 sequence is CASSHYRGTGELFF. DNA of the CDR3: TGCGCCAGCAGCCATTACAGGGGGACCGGGGAGCTGTTTTTT.

The J gene is TRBJ1-6, the V gene TRBV5-1, with TRBD1 as a possible D gene (5 bases). The CDR3 is 13 amino acids. Trimming left V 4 bases short and J 8 bases short, with 10 bases between. The germline CDR1 and CDR2 sequences are SGHRS and YFSETQ. CDR3 sequence: CASSSRADSPLHF. The CDR3 DNA follows: TGCGCCAGCAGCAGCAGGGCGGATTCACCCCTCCACTTT.

This chain connects TRBV11-2 to TRBJ1-2; 8 bases map to TRBD1. Germline loops: CDR1 SGHAT, CDR2 FQNNGV. Trimming removed 2 bases from V and 7 bases from J; junction bases left unmatched: 3. The length of the CDR3 is 13 residues. The CDR3 here is CASSLRTGTGYTF. In DNA, the CDR3 is TGTGCCAGCAGCTTAAGGACAGGGACTGGCTACACCTTC.

The rearrangement uses TRBV27 and TRBJ1-2; TRBD1 matches at 7 bases. CDR3 length: 15 amino acids. The V gene's germline CDR1 is MNHEY and CDR2 SMNVEV (reference sequence). V shed 3 bases, J shed 4 bases, and the junction held 8 bases outside the gene matches. DNA for the CDR3: TGTGCCAGCAGTTTCCTCCGGGACAGCGTCTATGGCTACACCTTC. As protein: CASSFLRDSVYGYTF.

The chain links TRBV6-4 to TRBJ1-5; maybe TRBD1 (5 bases). The CDR3 runs to 11 residues. The V and J ends lost 11 bases and 7 bases respectively, with 12 bases between them. Per the germline V gene, CDR1 is MRHNA and CDR2 is SNTAGT. The CDR3 loop reads CAGTSGQPQHF. The CDR3 region has the DNA TGTGCCGGCACCTCAGGGCAGCCCCAGCATTTT.

The gene calls are TRBV29-1 and TRBJ2-3; a weak D match, TRBD1 (5 bases). Germline loops: CDR1 SQVTM, CDR2 ANQGSEA. The CDR3 extends over 13 amino acids. Trimming left V 6 bases short and J 2 bases short, with 12 bases between. The CDR3 DNA sequence: TGCAGCGTAGAGAGACAGCCCACAGATACGCAGTATTTT. The encoded protein is CSVERQPTDTQYF.

This chain joins TRBV24-1 and TRBJ1-2; 8 nucleotides line up with TRBD1. Trimming cost V 10 bases and J 4 bases; bases outside gene matches: 13. The germline V gene encodes CDR1 KGHDR and CDR2 SFDVKD. This CDR3 comprises 15 residues. In DNA form, the CDR3 reads TGTGCCACGGAGGACAGGGCCAGGATTGGCTATGGCTACACCTTC. Translating gives CATEDRARIGYGYTF.

The chain joins TRBV27 to TRBJ1-2; 8 bases align to TRBD1. J gave up 4 bases and V 8 bases, and 9 bases lay outside the gene matches. CDR3 length equals 14 residues. The germline V gene has CDR1 MNHEY and CDR2 SMNVEV (reference sequence). The CDR3 here is CASGPRDRFYGYTF. The CDR3, as DNA: TGTGCCAGCGGGCCCCGGGACAGGTTCTATGGCTACACCTTC.

The table lists this clone with a count of one. V and J are TRBV30 and TRBJ1-2; weak D call: TRBD1 (6 bases). V was shortened by 8 bases and J by 0 bases, with 16 bases between the two germline ends. Germline loops: CDR1 GTSNPN, CDR2 SVGIG (reference sequence). The length of the CDR3 is 14 residues. The CDR3 nucleotides are TGTGCCAGAAAACAGGGTGCTACTAACTATGGCTACACCTTC. It yields the protein CARKQGATNYGYTF. The full variable domain, completed using reference TRBV30 and TRBJ1-2, is SQTIHQWPATLVQPVGSPLSLECTVEGTSNPNLYWYRQAAGRGLQLLFYSVGIGQISSEVPQNLSASRPQDRQFILSSKKLLLSDSGFYLCARKQGATNYGYTFGSGTRLTVV.

The V call is TRBV7-9, the J call TRBJ2-7, with 8 bases fitting TRBD1. V lost 3 bases to trimming and J lost 5 bases; unmatched junction nucleotides: 9. The germline gives CDR1 SEHNR, CDR2 FQNEAQ (reference sequence). The CDR3 extends over 15 amino acids. CDR3 bases: TGTGCCAGCAGCTTGTTTTTGCAGGGACAGGACGAGCAGTACTTC. Protein sequence: CASSLFLQGQDEQYF.

This chain connects TRBV10-3 to TRBJ1-2; 12 positions match TRBD1. CDR1 is ENHRY and CDR2 is SYGVKD in the germline V gene. CDR3 size: 19 residues. V lost 4 bases to trimming and J lost 7 bases; unmatched junction nucleotides: 19. The CDR3, as DNA: TGTGCCATCAGTGGAGGGACAGGGGGCGATCTAATCAGATTACGTGGCTACACCTTC. As protein: CAISGGTGGDLIRLRGYTF.